The 7 T cell receptor beta chains below come from one sample, sequenced in a study of preoperative IRX-2 immunotherapy in early breast cancer. Treatment in this sample: preoperative locoregional IRX-2 cytokine immunotherapy. Data came from immunoSEQ multiplex PCR; TCRdb stores just in-frame clones and leaves some out. This sample has some 5,900 clones; about 60% occur once, and the top ten carry 9.5% to 12%. This specimen was tumor tissue, taken before IRX-2 immunotherapy. These receptors originate from a human donor with breast cancer.

The genes are TRBV6-8 and TRBJ2-1; TRBD2 might be the D (5 bases). Germline-derived CDR1 and CDR2 are MNHGY and SAAAGT. V lost 7 bases and J 6 bases, leaving 10 bases between the germline ends. This CDR3 contains 12 residues. The CDR3 is CASTRESNEQFF. CDR3 nucleotide sequence: TGTGCCAGCACACGGGAATCCAATGAGCAGTTCTTC.

This chain uses TRBV28 with TRBJ1-2, with TRBD1 matching 7 bases. Germline trimming cut 3 bases from V and 2 bases from J; bases unmatched to any gene: 3. This CDR3 has 14 amino acids. From germline, CDR1 is MDHEN and CDR2 SYDVKM. The CDR3 region is CASSFQGDNYGYTF. In nucleotides, the CDR3 is TGTGCCAGCAGTTTCCAGGGGGACAACTATGGCTACACCTTC.

The chain couples TRBV9 to TRBJ2-7; 8 bases line up with TRBD2. V was clipped by 5 bases and J by 6 bases; unmatched bases: 7. Germline V lookup: CDR1 SGDLS, CDR2 YYNGEE. This CDR3 is 13 amino acids long. The DNA of the CDR3 is TGTGCCAGCAGTCCGGGACTAGTCAGCGAGCAGTACTTC. Protein: CASSPGLVSEQYF.

The chain uses TRBV5-1 and TRBJ2-3, with 7 positions matching TRBD1. The CDR3 totals 15 residues. V dropped 4 bases and J dropped 0; count of bases not matched to a gene: 5. The germline V gene has CDR1 SGHRS and CDR2 YFSETQ. CDR3 sequence: CASSRDSSSTDTQYF. The CDR3 bases are TGCGCCAGCAGCCGGGACAGCTCTAGCACAGATACGCAGTATTTT.

This clone was observed a handful of times. V is TRBV11-3 and J is TRBJ2-2; D is possibly TRBD2 (6 bases). The germline V gene has CDR1 SGHNT and CDR2 YENEEA. The CDR3 consists of 16 residues. V lost 3 bases to trimming and J lost 4 bases, with 15 bases between them. The CDR3 coding sequence is TGTGCCAGCAGCTTGCCCCGGGAGCTTATCACCGGGGAGCTGTTTTTT. Its translation is CASSLPRELITGELFF.

V and J are TRBV18 and TRBJ1-4; D ambiguous. This CDR3 has 13 amino acids. Trimming removed 5 bases at V and 4 bases at J, with 8 bases between. Germline V lookup: CDR1 KGHSH, CDR2 LQKENI. Here the CDR3 reads CASSSDLNEKLFF. The CDR3 DNA reads as TGTGCCAGCTCATCGGACCTTAATGAAAAACTGTTTTTT.

The chain is built from TRBV14 and TRBJ2-7; D may be TRBD2 (6 bases). Germline V CDR1 and CDR2: SGHDN, FVKESK. The CDR3 sequence is 12 residues long. Trimming removed 4 bases at V and 6 bases at J, with 10 bases between. For the CDR3, the DNA is TGTGCCAGCAGCCCACGGAGGGGCGAGCAGTACTTC. Its translation is CASSPRRGEQYF.